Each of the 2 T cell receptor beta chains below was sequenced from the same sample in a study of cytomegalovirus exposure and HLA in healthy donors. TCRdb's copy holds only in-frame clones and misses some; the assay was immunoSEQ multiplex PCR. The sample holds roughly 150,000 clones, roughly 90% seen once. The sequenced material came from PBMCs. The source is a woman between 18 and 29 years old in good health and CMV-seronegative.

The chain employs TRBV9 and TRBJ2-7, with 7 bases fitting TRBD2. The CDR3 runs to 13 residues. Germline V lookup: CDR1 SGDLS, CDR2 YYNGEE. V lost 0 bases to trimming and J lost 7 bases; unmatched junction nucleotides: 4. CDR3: CASSVAGEGEQYF. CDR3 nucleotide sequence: TGTGCCAGCAGCGTAGCGGGGGAGGGAGAGCAGTACTTC.

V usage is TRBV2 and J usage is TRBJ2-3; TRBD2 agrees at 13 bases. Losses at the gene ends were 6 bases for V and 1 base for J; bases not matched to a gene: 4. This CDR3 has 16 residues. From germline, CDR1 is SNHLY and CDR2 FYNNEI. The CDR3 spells CASRRLAGGRTDTQYF. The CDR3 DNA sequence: TGTGCCAGCAGGAGACTAGCGGGGGGCCGCACAGATACGCAGTATTTT.